This TCR beta chain was observed in a study of cytotoxic CD8 clonotypes in ibrutinib-treated CLL. Study-level background: Some 10 relapsed/refractory, more than 14 treatment-naive; some 17 IGHV unmutated.

CDR1 and CDR2 from the germline V gene are SGHNT and YYREEE (reference sequence). The V end lost 10 bases, the J end lost 6 bases, and 16 bases lay between the germline ends. The CDR3 has 12 amino acids. Clones were read by immunoSEQ multiplex PCR, and TCRdb kept only the in-frame ones, dropping some. The sample includes approximately 320,000 clones, 67% of them seen just once. The source material was PBMCs, sampled after 36 months of ibrutinib treatment. The chain carries TRBV5-4 and TRBJ1-2; TRBD1 might be the D (6 bases). The receptor was derived from a human donor with chronic lymphocytic leukemia. CDR3 in amino acids: CAGLRGADGYTF. CDR3 nucleotides: TGTGCCGGTCTACGGGGGGCGGATGGCTACACCTTC. The variable domain in full, completed from reference TRBV5-4 and TRBJ1-2, reads ETGVTQSPTHLIKTRGQQVTLRCSSQSGHNTVSWYQQALGQGPQFIFQYYREEENGRGNFPPRFSGLQFPNYSSELNVNALELDDSALYLCAGLRGADGYTFGSGTRLTVV.